This record looks at one T cell receptor beta chain sequence and its context. Its antigen is currently unknown. These data come from a study of T cell clonotyping in hematopoietic cell transplantation. V trimming: 1 base; J trimming: 5 bases; junction bases outside the gene matches: 3. There are 17 residues in the CDR3. CDR1 is LGHNA and CDR2 is YNFKEQ in the germline V gene. Study-wide points: Recipient TCR diversity dropped after transplant; expanded clonotypes rose from day 30 to 180. Few recipient clonotypes overlapped donors; over 95% were de novo at given depth.

Produced via immunoSEQ multiplex PCR; TCRdb's table is partial and in-frame only. The sample includes roughly 11,000 clones, 85% to 95% of them seen just once. Sequenced material: peripheral blood mononuclear cells. The genes are TRBV4-2 and TRBJ2-2, with 14 bases fitting TRBD2. The source of this sequence is a woman aged 45-65 years in good health. Some clones in this sample may be carry-over from other donors' samples. CDR3 DNA sequence: TGTGCCAGCAGCCAAGGACTAGCGGGGGGGCGTACCGGGGAGCTGTTTTTT. Its protein is CASSQGLAGGRTGELFF.